This T cell receptor beta chain stems from a study of T cell responses to AZD1222 COVID-19 vaccine. Study-level results: Only after the peak T cell response were repertoires sampled. Females outnumbered males among donors, who were mostly white British; clonal diversity was possibly underestimated. As reported, nearly half of all spike-specific TCRs target variant regions that are unmutated.

This clone was seen once. Its target is unknown. CDR1 is LNHDA and CDR2 is SQIVND in the germline V gene (reference sequence). Trimming removed 1 base from V and 5 bases from J, with 14 bases in between. This CDR3 contains 15 residues. The assay was immunoSEQ multiplex PCR, and TCRdb's table has in-frame clones only and misses some. The sample has around 100,000 clones, 80% to 90% seen once. The TCR was taken from an adult in good health. The specimen was peripheral blood, collected on day 0 of MenACWY control vaccination. The chain combines TRBV19 with TRBJ1-1; D is perhaps TRBD1 (5 bases). DNA of the CDR3: TGTGCCAGTAGTATAGTCCAGGGCAGGAGGACTGAAGCTTTCTTT. Its protein product is CASSIVQGRRTEAFF.